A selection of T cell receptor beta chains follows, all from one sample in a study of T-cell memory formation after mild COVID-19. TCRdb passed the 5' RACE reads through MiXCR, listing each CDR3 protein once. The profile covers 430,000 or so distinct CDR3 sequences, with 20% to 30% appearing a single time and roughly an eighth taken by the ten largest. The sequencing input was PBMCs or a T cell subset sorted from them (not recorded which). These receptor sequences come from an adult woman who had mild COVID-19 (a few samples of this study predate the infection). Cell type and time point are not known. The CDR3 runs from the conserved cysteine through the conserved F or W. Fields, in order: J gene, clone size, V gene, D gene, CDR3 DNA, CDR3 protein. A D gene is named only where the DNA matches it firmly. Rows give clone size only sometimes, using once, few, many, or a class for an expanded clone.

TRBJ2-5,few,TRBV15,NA,TGTGCCACCAGCAGAGCCCGGGACGGCCAAGAGACCCAGTACTTC,CATSRARDGQETQYF
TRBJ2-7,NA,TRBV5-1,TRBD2,TGCGCCAGCAGCTTGGGTGGCGGGGGGACCTACGAGCAGTACTTC,CASSLGGGGTYEQYF
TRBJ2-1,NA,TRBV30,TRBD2,TGTGCCTGGTCCGGGGGGGCCCTTTACAATGAGCAGTTCTTC,CAWSGGALYNEQFF
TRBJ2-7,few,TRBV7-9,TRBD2,TGTGCCAGCAGCTCCCAAACTAGCGTCGACTACGAGCAGTACTTC,CASSSQTSVDYEQYF
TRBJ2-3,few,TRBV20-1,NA,TGCAGTGCTACGGACCCAGAGGCAACAGATACGCAGTATTTT,CSATDPEATDTQYF
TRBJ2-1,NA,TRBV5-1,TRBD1,TGCGCCAGCAGCTCCCTGGACAGGGGGCGAAGTGAGCAGTTCTTC,CASSSLDRGRSEQFF
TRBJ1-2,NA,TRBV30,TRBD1,TGTGCCTGGAGTGTACCCCGGGACAGGGTTGATAGGGGCTACACCTTC,CAWSVPRDRVDRGYTF
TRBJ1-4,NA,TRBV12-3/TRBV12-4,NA,TGTGCCAGCAGTTTAGGGACAGTCCCTAATGAAAAACTGTTTTTT,CASSLGTVPNEKLFF
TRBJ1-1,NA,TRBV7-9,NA,TGTGCCAGCAGCCATAGGGCACCTGAAGCTTTCTTT,CASSHRAPEAFF
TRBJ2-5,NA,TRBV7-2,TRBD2,TGTGCCAGCCTAGATCAGCTAGCGGGAGGGTACCAAGAGACCCAGTACTTC,CASLDQLAGGYQETQYF
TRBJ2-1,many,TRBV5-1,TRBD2,TGCGCCAGCAGAATTGGTACTAGCGGGAGCGGAGAGCAGTTCTTC,CASRIGTSGSGEQFF
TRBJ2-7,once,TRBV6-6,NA,TGTGCCAGCAGTTACTCGGACAGACAGACAGACTACGAGCAGTACTTC,CASSYSDRQTDYEQYF
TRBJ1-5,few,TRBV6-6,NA,TGTGCCAGCAGTTTTAGGGCCAGCAATCAGCCCCAGCATTTT,CASSFRASNQPQHF
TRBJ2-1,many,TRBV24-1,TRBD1,TGTGCCACCAGGAGGACAGGTGACAATGAGCAGTTCTTC,CATRRTGDNEQFF
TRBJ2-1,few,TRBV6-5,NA,TGTGCCAGCAGTTTGGAACCGGGGAATGAGCAGTTCTTC,CASSLEPGNEQFF
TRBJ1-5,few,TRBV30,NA,TGTGCCTGGAGTTTTACTGGGACACAGCCCCAGCATTTT,CAWSFTGTQPQHF
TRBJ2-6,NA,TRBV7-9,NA,TGTGCCAGCAGCCGAGCCTTCGGGGCCAACGTCCTGACTTTC,CASSRAFGANVLTF
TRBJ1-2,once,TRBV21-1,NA,TGTGCCAGCAGCGGACAGGGGGTTCATGGCTACACCTTC,CASSGQGVHGYTF
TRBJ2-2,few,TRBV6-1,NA,TGTGCCAGCAGTGAATTCGTGACCCCGCGCCCTACGAACACCGGGGAGCTGTTTTTT,CASSEFVTPRPTNTGELFF
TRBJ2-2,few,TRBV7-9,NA,TGTGCCAGCAGCTTAGCGCCTGGGGACACCGGGGAGCTGTTTTTT,CASSLAPGDTGELFF
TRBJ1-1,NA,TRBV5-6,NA,TGTGCCAGCAGCTTATTAGACAGGATGAACACTGAAGCTTTCTTT,CASSLLDRMNTEAFF
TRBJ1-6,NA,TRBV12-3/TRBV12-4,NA,TGTGCCAGCAGTTTGTGGGGGTTACCCCTCCACTTT,CASSLWGLPLHF
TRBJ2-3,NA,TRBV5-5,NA,TGTGCCAGCAGCCTGCAAGGTCCAGATACGCAGTATTTT,CASSLQGPDTQYF
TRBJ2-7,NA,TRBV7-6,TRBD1,TGTACCAGCAGCTTAGGACAGGGGATCAACTACGAGCAGTACTTC,CTSSLGQGINYEQYF
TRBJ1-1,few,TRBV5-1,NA,TGCGCCAGCAGCCTGAAGTTAGGGCAGCAAATGAACACTGAAGCTTTCTTT,CASSLKLGQQMNTEAFF
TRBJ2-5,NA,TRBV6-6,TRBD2,TGTGCCAGCAGTCCTCTAGCGGCGGGGGGGACCCAGTACTTC,CASSPLAAGGTQYF
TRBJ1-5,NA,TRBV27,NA,TGTGCCAGCAGTTTTGGGGGGGGGTTCAATCAGCCCCAGCATTTT,CASSFGGGFNQPQHF
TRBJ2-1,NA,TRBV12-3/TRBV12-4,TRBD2,TGTGCCAGCAGTGGCCCGACTAGCGGGAGGCTCTACAATGAGCAGTTCTTC,CASSGPTSGRLYNEQFF
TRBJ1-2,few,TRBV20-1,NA,TGCAGTGCTAGTTTGCCAAACTATGGCTACACCTTC,CSASLPNYGYTF
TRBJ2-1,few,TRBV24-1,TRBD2,TGTGCCACCAGTGATCCTACTAGCGGACTCAATGAGCAGTTCTTC,CATSDPTSGLNEQFF
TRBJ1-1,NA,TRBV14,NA,TGTGCCAGCAGCCAGGGAGGGACCTTATGGGGCACTGAAGCTTTCTTT,CASSQGGTLWGTEAFF
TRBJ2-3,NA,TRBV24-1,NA,TGTGCCACCAGTGATCCGACATTAAGGCCGTCGGACACAGATACGCAGTATTTT,CATSDPTLRPSDTDTQYF
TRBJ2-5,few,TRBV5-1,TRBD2,TGCGCCAGCAGCTTGGTCGGCGGGGGTATGGAGACCCAGTACTTC,CASSLVGGGMETQYF
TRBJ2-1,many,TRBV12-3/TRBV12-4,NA,TGTGCCAGCAGTTTAGAGCCCTTGGGACAAAGATCCTACAATGAGCAGTTCTTC,CASSLEPLGQRSYNEQFF
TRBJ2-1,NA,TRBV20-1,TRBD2,TGCAGTGCTTGGGCGGGAGCGGTCGGTGAGCAGTTCTTC,CSAWAGAVGEQFF
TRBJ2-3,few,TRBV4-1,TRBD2,TGCGCCAGCAGCCAAGAGCTAGCGGGGGGGCCAGATACGCAGTATTTT,CASSQELAGGPDTQYF
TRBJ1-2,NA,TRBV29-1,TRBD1,TGCAGCGTTCATCAGGGGGCGCTTGGCTTC,CSVHQGALGF
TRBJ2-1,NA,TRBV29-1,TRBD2,TGCAGCGTACGCATCGGACTAGCAGGCAATGAGCAGTTCTTC,CSVRIGLAGNEQFF
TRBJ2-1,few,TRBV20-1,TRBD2,TGCAGTGCCACTTATAATCGGTCTAGCGGATACTACAATGAGCAGTTCTTC,CSATYNRSSGYYNEQFF
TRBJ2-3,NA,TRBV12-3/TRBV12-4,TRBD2,TGTGCCAGCAGTCCTACCGGGACTAAGGTCTTT,CASSPTGTKVF
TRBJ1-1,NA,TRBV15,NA,TGTGCCACCAGCAGAGATAGGCAATGGCAGGTCACTGAAGCTTTCTTT,CATSRDRQWQVTEAFF
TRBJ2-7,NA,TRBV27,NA,TGTGCCAGCAGTCCCCGGGGGCGTGGGACCCTCGAGCAGTACTTC,CASSPRGRGTLEQYF
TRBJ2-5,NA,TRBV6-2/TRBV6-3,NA,TGTGCCAGCAGTTCGTACGGGAGCGTCCAAGAGACCCAGTACTTC,CASSSYGSVQETQYF
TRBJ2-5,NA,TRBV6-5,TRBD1,TGTGCCAGCAGAAAGGACAGGGGGAGAGAGACCCAGTACTTC,CASRKDRGRETQYF
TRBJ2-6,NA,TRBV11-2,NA,TGTGCCAGCAGCCTCGCGGGCAGGGGTGGGGCCAACGTCCTGACTTTC,CASSLAGRGGANVLTF
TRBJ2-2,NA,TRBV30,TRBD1,TGTGCCTGGAGTATGGGACAGGGAAACGGGGAGCTGTTTTTT,CAWSMGQGNGELFF
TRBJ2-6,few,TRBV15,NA,TGTGCCACCAGCAGAGATCTGAGGGGAGGGGCCAACGTCCTGACTTTC,CATSRDLRGGANVLTF